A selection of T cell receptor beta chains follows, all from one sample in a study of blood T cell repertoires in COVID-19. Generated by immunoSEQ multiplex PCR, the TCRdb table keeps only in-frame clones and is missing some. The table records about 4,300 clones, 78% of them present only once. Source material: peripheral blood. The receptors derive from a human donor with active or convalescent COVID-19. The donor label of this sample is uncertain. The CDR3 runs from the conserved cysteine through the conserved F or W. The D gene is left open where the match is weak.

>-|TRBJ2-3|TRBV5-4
CASSLGRGRTDTQYF
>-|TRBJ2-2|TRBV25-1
CASSGTRGNTGELFF
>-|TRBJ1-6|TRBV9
CASSSQRTGNSPLHF
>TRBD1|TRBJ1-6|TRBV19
CASSIQGANSPLHF
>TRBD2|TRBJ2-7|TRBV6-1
CASSESGRGNEQYF
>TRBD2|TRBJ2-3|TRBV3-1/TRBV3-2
CASSQGLAGTDTQYF
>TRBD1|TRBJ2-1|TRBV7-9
CASSFRQGDNEQFF
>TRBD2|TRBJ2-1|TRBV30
CAWNEGLDYEQFF
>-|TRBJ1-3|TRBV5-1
CASSLEGTGNTIYF
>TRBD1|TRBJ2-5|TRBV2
CASSVDRGYQETQYF
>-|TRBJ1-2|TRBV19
CASSIAGRGYTF
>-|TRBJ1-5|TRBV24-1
CATSMPGDSNQPQHF
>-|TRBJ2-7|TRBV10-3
CAISGSYSYEQYF
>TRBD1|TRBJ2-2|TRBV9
CASSTGQGANTGELFF
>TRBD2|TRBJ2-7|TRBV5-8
CASSQGGGEQYF
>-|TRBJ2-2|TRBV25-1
CASSERESTGELFF
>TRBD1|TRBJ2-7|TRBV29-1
CSVSDRAQYF
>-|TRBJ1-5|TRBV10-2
CASSNDRSGNQPQHF
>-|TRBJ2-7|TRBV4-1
CASSQEMGSYEQYF
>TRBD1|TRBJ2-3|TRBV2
CASNTGQTTDTQYF
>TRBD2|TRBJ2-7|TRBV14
CASSQAGTSGTYEQYF
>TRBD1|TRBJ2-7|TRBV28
CASRHGTDFSYEQYF
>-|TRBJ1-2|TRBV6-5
CASSSDYEGYGYTF
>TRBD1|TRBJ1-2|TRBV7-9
CASSQGQGANGYTF
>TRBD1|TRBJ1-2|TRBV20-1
CSASQGVGYGYTF
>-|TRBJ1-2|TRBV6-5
CASRSPVQNGYTF
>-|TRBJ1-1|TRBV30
CAWSVSGREFETFF
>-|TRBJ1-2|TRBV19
CASSHRESGYTF
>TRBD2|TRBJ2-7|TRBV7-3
CASSLTAGDSEQYF
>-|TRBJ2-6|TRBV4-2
CASSREALTGANVLTF
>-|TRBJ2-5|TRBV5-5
CASKGSQETQYF
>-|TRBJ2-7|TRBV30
CAWSGSGPYEQYF
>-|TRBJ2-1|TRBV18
CASSPRQDSYNEQFF
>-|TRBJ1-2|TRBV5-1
CASSRDTGPYGYTF
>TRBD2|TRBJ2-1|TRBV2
CASSESGLAYNEQFF
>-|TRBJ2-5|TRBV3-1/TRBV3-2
CASSVNQETQYF
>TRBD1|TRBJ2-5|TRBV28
CASSADRARETQYF
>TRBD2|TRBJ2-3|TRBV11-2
CASSPPSGTNFGDTQYF
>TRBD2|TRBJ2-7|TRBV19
CASSSTREGEQYF
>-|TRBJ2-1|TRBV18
CASSPPSVIGEQFF